This is a list of T cell receptor beta chains from one sample in a study of shared clonotypes between healthy human individuals. TCRdb's copy holds only in-frame clones and misses some; the assay was immunoSEQ multiplex PCR. This sample yields about 110,000 clones, of which roughly two thirds are seen a single time; almost 25% belongs to the top ten. Material: memory CD8+ T cells sorted from blood. Receptors originate from a woman aged 25-40 years in good health. The CDR3 runs from the conserved cysteine through the conserved F or W. Fields, in order: CDR3 protein, CDR3 length, J gene, D gene, V gene. D genes are given only for firm matches.

CASTRTGSSYEQYF	14	TRBJ2-7	TRBD1	TRBV25-1
CASSFRGIYEQFF	13	TRBJ2-1	.	TRBV19
CASSTAQGVSYEQYF	15	TRBJ2-7	.	TRBV18
CASSPDSAYEQYF	13	TRBJ2-7	.	TRBV4-2
CASSFLAGPSYNEQFF	16	TRBJ2-1	TRBD2	TRBV7-9
CASSGTATGELFF	13	TRBJ2-2	.	TRBV25-1
CASSADTSGNTIYF	14	TRBJ1-3	.	TRBV2
CASSHAGDSRAPGKLFF	17	TRBJ2-2	.	TRBV7-9
CASSQEFLYEQYF	13	TRBJ2-7	.	TRBV4-2
CASSFPGQGTKGEAGQPQHF	20	TRBJ1-5	.	TRBV21-1